The rows below give T cell receptor beta chains drawn from one sample of a study of shared clonotypes between healthy human individuals. The method was immunoSEQ multiplex PCR; TCRdb's version includes in-frame clones alone and lacks a portion of them. This sample has approximately 1.5 million clones; less than 99% occur once, and the top ten carry 0.36%. Sequencing was performed on naive CD4+ T cells sorted from blood. Every receptor here comes from a man under 40 in good health. Each CDR3 is given with its conserved first and last residue. The D gene is left open where the match is weak. Part of the rows lack a size; the others show once, few, many or a class for expanded clones.

j_gene: TRBJ1-1
d_gene: .
abundance: .
v_gene: TRBV25-1
CDR3nt: TGTGCCAGCAGCGCCGTGGGGGCCTTGAACACTGAAGCTTTCTTT
CDR3aa: CASSAVGALNTEAFF

j_gene: TRBJ1-5
d_gene: .
abundance: .
v_gene: TRBV7-2
CDR3nt: TGTGCCAGCGCCCATCTTTTAGGGGACCAGCCCCAGCATTTT
CDR3aa: CASAHLLGDQPQHF

j_gene: TRBJ2-7
d_gene: .
abundance: .
v_gene: TRBV18
CDR3nt: TGTGCCAGCTCACCACAGACGGAAGCCTACGAGCAGTACTTC
CDR3aa: CASSPQTEAYEQYF

j_gene: TRBJ2-7
d_gene: TRBD1
abundance: .
v_gene: TRBV2
CDR3nt: TGTGCCAGCAGTGGCCAGACAGGGATCAACGAGCAGTACTTC
CDR3aa: CASSGQTGINEQYF

j_gene: TRBJ2-5
d_gene: .
abundance: .
v_gene: TRBV5-4
CDR3nt: TGTGCCAGCAGCTTCGGACAGCGCGAGACCCAGTACTTC
CDR3aa: CASSFGQRETQYF

j_gene: TRBJ2-5
d_gene: .
abundance: .
v_gene: TRBV6-1
CDR3nt: TGTGCCAGCAGTGAAGGGTTCAACACGGGGGCGACCCAGTACTTC
CDR3aa: CASSEGFNTGATQYF

j_gene: TRBJ1-3
d_gene: TRBD1
abundance: .
v_gene: TRBV30
CDR3nt: TGTGCCTGGAGTGGAGACAGGGGTGGAAACACCATATATTTT
CDR3aa: CAWSGDRGGNTIYF

j_gene: TRBJ2-5
d_gene: .
abundance: .
v_gene: TRBV7-3
CDR3nt: TGTGCCAGCAGCTTAAATGGGGGTTCCCAAGAGACCCAGTACTTC
CDR3aa: CASSLNGGSQETQYF

j_gene: TRBJ1-2
d_gene: .
abundance: once
v_gene: TRBV27
CDR3nt: TGTGCCAGCAGCCCCCGGGGAGATAACTATGGCTACACCTTC
CDR3aa: CASSPRGDNYGYTF

j_gene: TRBJ1-5
d_gene: .
abundance: .
v_gene: TRBV18
CDR3nt: TGTGCCAGCTCCCCCGGCAGGGACTATCAGCCCCAGCATTTT
CDR3aa: CASSPGRDYQPQHF